This T cell receptor (beta chain) was sequenced for a study of cytomegalovirus exposure and HLA in healthy donors. Study summary: Earlier sequencing of about 200 million T cells yielded 100 million to 140 million unique TCR beta sequences. Findings and caveats of the study: Productive rates of about 87% or about 30% were seen for most TCR beta V segments in an earlier analysis. The presence/absence work took it that sequencing depth was about the same across donors. On later analysis, the bulk of CMV-associated TCR beta chains appeared to be HLA-restricted.

The primer mix had 60 Vbeta and 13 Jbeta primers. Libraries were prepared by immunoSEQ multiplex PCR; TCRdb keeps only in-frame clonotypes and omits some of them. Of about 120,000 clones detected, less than 80% appear once; the ten largest clones hold around 3.7%. Germline assignment: CDR1 MDHEN and CDR2 SYDVKM. This CDR3 comprises 12 residues. The V and J ends lost 4 bases and 5 bases respectively, with 8 bases between them. A note on this clone: Its target is unknown.

Specimen: PBMCs. J is TRBJ2-5 and V is TRBV28; no firm D call. The receptor's source is a man aged 25-45 years in good health and CMV-seronegative. The CDR3 DNA reads as TGTGCCAGCAGTTCGATCCGGGAGACCCAGTACTTC. It is translated as CASSSIRETQYF.